Each of the 7 T cell receptor beta chains below was sequenced from the same sample in a study of blood T cell repertoires in COVID-19. Libraries were prepared by immunoSEQ multiplex PCR; TCRdb keeps only in-frame clonotypes and omits some of them. Of roughly 31,000 clones listed, 80% to 90% are singletons. What was sequenced was peripheral blood. Receptors originate from a human donor with active COVID-19. The donor label of this sample is uncertain.

The chain is built from TRBV19 and TRBJ2-7, with D maybe TRBD1 (7 bases). The V end lost 5 bases, the J end lost 3 bases, and 8 bases lay between the germline ends. CDR1 LNHDA and CDR2 SQIVND come from the germline V gene (reference sequence). This CDR3 has 12 residues. The CDR3 nucleotides are TGTGCCAGTAGTCAGGGGGGCTACGAGCAGTACTTC. Its protein is CASSQGGYEQYF.

The V and J genes are TRBV7-3 and TRBJ2-3, with 8 bases fitting TRBD2. This CDR3 is 16 amino acids long. The J segment lost 4 bases and the V segment lost 0 bases, leaving 6 bases of the junction unmatched. Looked up from germline, CDR1 is SGHTA and CDR2 is FQGTGA. This chain's CDR3 is CASSLTGTGGPDTQYF. For the CDR3, the DNA is TGTGCCAGCAGCTTAACGGGGACGGGAGGGCCAGATACGCAGTATTTT.

The chain's CDR3 is CATTPGQADTQYF. CDR3 DNA sequence: TGTGCCACCACCCCCGGACAGGCAGATACGCAGTATTTT. The chain carries TRBV6-6 and TRBJ2-3; TRBD1 agrees at 7 bases. The V gene's germline CDR1 is MNHNY and CDR2 SVGAGI (reference sequence). V lost 10 bases and J lost 4; bases outside the gene matches: 8. The CDR3 covers 13 residues.

The rearrangement uses TRBV19 and TRBJ2-5; D is perhaps TRBD1 (5 bases). Germline CDR1 reads LNHDA; CDR2 reads SQIVND (reference sequence). This CDR3 is built from 15 residues. V was cut by 5 bases and J by 5 bases, with 18 bases left in between. The DNA for the CDR3 is TGTGCCAGTAGTCCGGACATGGGTGGATCGGAGACCCAGTACTTC. This codes for CASSPDMGGSETQYF. Complete variable domain (other parts from reference TRBV19 and TRBJ2-5): DGGITQSPKYLFRKEGQNVTLSCEQNLNHDAMYWYRQDPGQGLRLIYYSQIVNDFQKGDIAEGYSVSREKKESFPLTVTSAQKNPTAFYLCASSPDMGGSETQYFGPGTRLLVL.

This clone was counted once. The J gene is TRBJ2-1, the V gene TRBV12-5, with D perhaps TRBD1 (5 bases). Germline V lookup: CDR1 LGHNT, CDR2 FRNRAP. The CDR3 extends over 16 amino acids. V dropped 3 bases and J dropped 0 bases, with 12 bases sitting between them. The CDR3 DNA reads TGTGCTAGTGGTTTAAGCCAGGGATTCTCCTACAATGAGCAGTTCTTC. Protein product: CASGLSQGFSYNEQFF.

The chain carries TRBV5-4 and TRBJ2-1; possible D gene TRBD1, 6 bases. The ends were cut back, 2 bases at V and 0 bases at J, with 15 bases in the middle. Germline loops: CDR1 SGHNT, CDR2 YYREEE (reference sequence). This CDR3 is built from 17 residues. The CDR3 reads CASSFPTQGSSYNEQFF. The CDR3 DNA is TGTGCCAGCAGCTTCCCTACACAGGGCAGCTCCTACAATGAGCAGTTCTTC.

This chain joins TRBV5-1 and TRBJ2-1; 7 bases line up with TRBD1. This CDR3 has 16 residues. The germline gives CDR1 SGHRS, CDR2 YFSETQ. The junction had 8 bases not matched to a gene; V was cut back by 0 bases and J by 5 bases. The CDR3 DNA reads TGCGCCAGCAGCTTGGGGCAGGGCACAGGGGACAATGAGCAGTTCTTC. Encoded protein: CASSLGQGTGDNEQFF.